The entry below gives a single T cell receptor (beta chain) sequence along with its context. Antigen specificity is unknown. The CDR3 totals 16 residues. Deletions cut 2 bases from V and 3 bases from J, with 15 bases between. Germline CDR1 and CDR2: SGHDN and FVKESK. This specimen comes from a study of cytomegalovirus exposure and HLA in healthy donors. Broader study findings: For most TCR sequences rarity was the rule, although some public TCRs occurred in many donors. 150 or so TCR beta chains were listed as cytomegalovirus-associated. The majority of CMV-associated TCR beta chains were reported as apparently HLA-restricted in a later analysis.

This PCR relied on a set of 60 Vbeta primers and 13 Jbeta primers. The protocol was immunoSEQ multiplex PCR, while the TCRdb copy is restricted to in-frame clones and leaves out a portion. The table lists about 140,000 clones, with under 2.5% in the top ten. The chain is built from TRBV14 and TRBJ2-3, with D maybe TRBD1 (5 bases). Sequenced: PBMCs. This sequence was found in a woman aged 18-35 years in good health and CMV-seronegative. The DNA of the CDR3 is TGTGCCAGCAGCCAACTGCAGGGTTACGGAACAGATACGCAGTATTTT. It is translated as CASSQLQGYGTDTQYF.